The present TCR beta chain was sequenced within a study of OX40 agonist ivuxolimab in advanced cancers. Study-level information: An anti-OX40 (CD134) antibody with agonistic activity, ivuxolimab, was administered to patients. Study-level results: Certain nonresponders additionally had low normalized T-cell clonal expansion. In CD8+ T cells, expanded clones were on average more numerous than in CD4+. Determination of antigen specificity was not performed for the expanded peripheral T cells.

The assay was immunoSEQ multiplex PCR, and TCRdb's table has in-frame clones only and misses some. Of around 67,000 clones listed, roughly 85% were seen once; the top ten hold approximately 1.3%. Trimming cost V 1 base and J 9 bases, with 15 bases left between them. This CDR3 has 15 residues. CDR1 and CDR2 (germline): MNHEY, SVGAGI. Points on this clone: Its matching antigen is unknown.

The sequence was collected from an adult with an advanced solid tumor such as melanoma, head and neck, liver or kidney cancer. Sequences were derived from CD4+ or CD8+ T cells sorted from blood, sampled in a trial of the OX40 agonist ivuxolimab. This chain uses TRBV6-5 with TRBJ1-4; maybe TRBD1 (5 bases). The CDR3: CASSYLGEGNQKLFF. The CDR3 DNA reads as TGTGCCAGCAGTTACTTGGGGGAGGGGAATCAAAAACTGTTTTTT.